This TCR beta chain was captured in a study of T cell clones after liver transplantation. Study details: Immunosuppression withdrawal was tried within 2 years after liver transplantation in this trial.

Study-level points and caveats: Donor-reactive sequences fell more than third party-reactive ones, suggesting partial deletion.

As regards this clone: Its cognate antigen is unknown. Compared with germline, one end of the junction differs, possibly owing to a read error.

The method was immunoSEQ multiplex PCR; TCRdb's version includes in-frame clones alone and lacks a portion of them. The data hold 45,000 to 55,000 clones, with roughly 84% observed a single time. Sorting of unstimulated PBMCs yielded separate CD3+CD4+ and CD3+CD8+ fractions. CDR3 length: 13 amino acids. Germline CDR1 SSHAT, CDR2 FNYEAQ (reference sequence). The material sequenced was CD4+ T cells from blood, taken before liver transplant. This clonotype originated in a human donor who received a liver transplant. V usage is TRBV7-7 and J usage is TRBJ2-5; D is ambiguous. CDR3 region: CASSLQIQETQYF. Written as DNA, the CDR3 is TGTGCTAGCAGCTTACAGATCCAAGAGACCCAGTACTTC.